This T cell receptor beta chain was sequenced for a study of blood T cell repertoires in COVID-19. Authors' methods: Reference gene primer amplification gave nucleated cell count estimates. Generated by immunoSEQ multiplex PCR, the TCRdb table keeps only in-frame clones and is missing some. V and J calls and clone size are those listed in that table; D and trimming were worked out from the DNA. This table holds roughly 340,000 clones, more than 80% found once. Per germline, CDR1 MNHEY and CDR2 SVGEGT. V trimming: 7 bases; J trimming: 1 base; junction bases outside the gene matches: 9. The CDR3 has 15 amino acids.

This TCR derives from a woman aged 25 to 39 with COVID-19, enrolled during active disease. The V gene is TRBV6-2 or TRBV6-3, the J gene TRBJ1-1, with 7 nucleotides matching TRBD1. Sequenced sample: peripheral blood. CDR3 sequence: CASTPWGQQNTEAFF. In DNA, the CDR3 is TGTGCCAGCACCCCTTGGGGACAGCAGAACACTGAAGCTTTCTTT.